One sample yielded the 22 T cell receptor beta chains listed below, sequenced in a study of CD8 T cells in ankylosing spondylitis. Which antigens these TCRs recognize remains unknown. One entry per CDR3 protein results from TCRdb running MiXCR on the 5' RACE reads. This table has some 840,000 distinct CDR3 sequences, about 11% appearing once. Points from the study as a whole: Ankylosing spondylitis blood seemed to carry a telltale TCR beta motif made of under ten highly homologous variants.

Sequencing used blood, either unsorted or a sorted T cell fraction (not recorded which). All receptors derive from a male donor with ankylosing spondylitis.

This clonotype appeared a few times. Written as DNA, the CDR3 is TGCGCCAGCAGCTTTGCGGACGGAGGAAACACCATATATTTT. It yields the protein CASSFADGGNTIYF. The V call is TRBV5-1, the J call TRBJ1-3; D is unclear. CDR1 and CDR2 (germline): SGHRS, YFSETQ. V was trimmed by 2 bases and J by 4 bases, leaving 10 bases between them. The CDR3 is 14 residues long.

The V and J genes are TRBV20-1 and TRBJ1-6; no clear D. CDR1 and CDR2 (germline): DFQATT, SNEGSKA (reference sequence). V was pared by 3 bases and J by 1 base, with 7 bases between. The CDR3 has 14 residues. CDR3 protein: CSASGESYNSPLHF. The DNA for the CDR3 is TGCAGTGCTAGTGGTGAATCCTATAATTCACCCCTCCACTTT.

This clonotype was seen more than once but under ten times. The genes are TRBV6-1 and TRBJ2-1; TRBD1 or TRBD2 may be the D gene (5 bases each). Germline V gene lookup returns CDR1 MNHNS and CDR2 SASEGT. This CDR3 has 16 residues. Trimming pared 5 bases from V and 2 bases from J, leaving 16 bases between. CDR3 loop: CASSRAGTGTYNEQFF. The CDR3 region has the DNA TGTGCCAGCAGTCGAGCCGGGACGGGAACCTACAATGAGCAGTTCTTC.

This clonotype came up a few times. The V and J genes are TRBV4-3 and TRBJ2-3; 12 bases align to TRBD2. Trimming removed 10 bases from V and 6 bases from J; junction bases left unmatched: 11. The germline V gene encodes CDR1 LGHNA and CDR2 YSLEER. The CDR3 covers 15 residues. The chain's CDR3 is CATSLAGGPADTQYF. The CDR3 DNA sequence: TGCGCCACCTCCCTAGCGGGAGGGCCGGCTGATACGCAGTATTTT.

The CDR3 here is CSVLSGGKDTQYF. CDR3 nucleotide sequence: TGCAGCGTTCTGTCGGGAGGAAAAGACACGCAGTATTTT. The chain links TRBV29-1 to TRBJ2-3, with TRBD2 identical over 7 bases. The CDR3 has 13 residues. Germline CDR1 reads SQVTM; CDR2 reads ANQGSEA. J gave up 9 bases and V 5 bases, and 11 bases lay outside the gene matches.

This clonotype was observed a few times. The CDR3 coding sequence is TGTGCCAGCAGCGTAGCTACTTGGGATTACAATGAGCAGTTCTTC. Protein: CASSVATWDYNEQFF. The chain has TRBV9 and TRBJ2-1; D uncertain. The CDR3 totals 15 residues. V was shortened by 0 bases and J by 4 bases, with 11 bases between the two germline ends. Germline V gives CDR1 SGDLS, CDR2 YYNGEE.

This chain links TRBV11-2 with TRBJ2-1, with a tentative D call TRBD2 (6 bases). V shed 2 bases and J shed 0 bases, with 17 bases lying between them. The CDR3 consists of 18 residues. Germline V gene lookup returns CDR1 SGHAT and CDR2 FQNNGV. The CDR3 DNA sequence: TGTGCCAGCAGCTTATTTTTTCACGGGGGAAACTCCTACAATGAGCAGTTCTTC. It encodes CASSLFFHGGNSYNEQFF. Combining the CDR3 with reference TRBV11-2 and TRBJ2-1 gives the whole variable domain EAGVAQSPRYKIIEKRQSVAFWCNPISGHATLYWYQQILGQGPKLLIQFQNNGVVDDSQLPKDRFSAERLKGVDSTLKIQPAKLEDSAVYLCASSLFFHGGNSYNEQFFGPGTRLTVL.

In this sample, this clonotype turned up a few times. The chain is built from TRBV20-1 and TRBJ2-4; D gene uncertain. Germline V gene data show CDR1 as DFQATT and CDR2 as SNEGSKA (reference sequence). The length of the CDR3 is 13 residues. Trimming removed 5 bases at V and 2 bases at J, with 10 bases between. The CDR3 DNA reads TGCAGTGCTCAGGTTGGATCCAAAAACATTCAGTACTTC. Protein: CSAQVGSKNIQYF.

This clonotype was recorded a few times. The chain combines TRBV20-1 with TRBJ2-1, with D perhaps matching TRBD1 or TRBD2 (5 bases each). The CDR3 consists of 14 residues. CDR1 and CDR2 from the germline V gene are DFQATT and SNEGSKA (reference sequence). V lost 7 bases and J lost 6, with 19 bases in between. The CDR3 protein is CSVDSRDAVNEQFF. CDR3 coding DNA: TGCAGTGTGGATTCCCGGGACGCGGTCAATGAGCAGTTCTTC.

The V call is TRBV20-1, the J call TRBJ1-1, with D unclear. V was clipped by 3 bases and J by 0 bases, with 8 bases between them. This CDR3 contains 13 residues. Germline-derived CDR1 and CDR2 are DFQATT and SNEGSKA (reference sequence). DNA of the CDR3: TGCAGTGCTAGTACCGATATGAACACTGAAGCTTTCTTT. Residues: CSASTDMNTEAFF.

The chain has TRBV20-1 and TRBJ2-3; no clear D. V lost 5 bases and J 6 bases, leaving 15 bases between the germline ends. The CDR3 covers 13 residues. The V gene's germline CDR1 is DFQATT and CDR2 SNEGSKA (reference sequence). The CDR3, as DNA: TGCAGTGCTGGTCGTATTTCGGGCGATACGCAGTATTTT. Amino acids: CSAGRISGDTQYF.

This clonotype was counted many times. CDR3 in amino acids: CASSLGLNYGYTF. The CDR3 DNA sequence: TGTGCCAGCAGTTTGGGACTGAACTATGGCTACACCTTC. The gene calls are TRBV6-5 and TRBJ1-2, with D perhaps TRBD1 (5 bases). CDR3 size: 13 residues. Per the germline V gene, CDR1 is MNHEY and CDR2 is SVGAGI. The V end lost 4 bases, the J end lost 2 bases, and 8 bases lay between the germline ends.

This clonotype was detected many times. The V gene is TRBV5-1, the J gene TRBJ2-1, with no clear D. With 0 bases removed from V and 4 bases from J, the gap between germline ends came to 8 bases. Germline CDR1 is SGHRS and CDR2 is YFSETQ. This CDR3 is built from 14 residues. CDR3 nucleotides: TGCGCCAGCAGCTTGGGTAGTCCGTACAATGAGCAGTTCTTC. The encoded protein is CASSLGSPYNEQFF.

The chain has TRBV20-1 and TRBJ2-4; D may match TRBD1 or TRBD2 (6 bases each). This CDR3 region has 15 residues. The V gene's germline CDR1 is DFQATT and CDR2 SNEGSKA (reference sequence). Trimming cost V 0 bases and J 7 bases, with 16 bases left between them. In DNA, the CDR3 is TGCAGTGCTAGAGATCCGGGGGCCGGAGGGAACATTCAGTACTTC. Its protein product is CSARDPGAGGNIQYF.

The rearrangement links TRBV6-2 or TRBV6-3 to TRBJ1-2; D call uncertain. Between the trimmed V and J ends, which lost 6 bases and 6 bases, there was a span of 5 bases. Germline values: CDR1 MNHEY, CDR2 SVGEGT. The length of the CDR3 is 10 residues. CDR3 sequence (DNA): TGTGCCAGCAGAGACAATGGCTACACCTTC. Its protein is CASRDNGYTF.

The V call is TRBV24-1, the J call TRBJ2-1, with 7 nucleotides matching TRBD2. In germline, CDR1 is KGHDR, CDR2 SFDVKD. The CDR3 runs to 16 residues. Trimming cost V 9 bases and J 3 bases; bases outside gene matches: 13. Here the CDR3 reads CATSPRGGANYNEQFF. DNA for the CDR3: TGTGCCACCTCCCCCCGCGGGGGAGCCAACTACAATGAGCAGTTCTTC.

This clonotype was seen many times. V gene TRBV2 combines with J gene TRBJ2-7, with TRBD2 as a possible D gene (5 bases). Trimming removed 6 bases at V and 0 bases at J, with 15 bases between. CDR1 is SNHLY and CDR2 is FYNNEI in the germline V gene. The CDR3 is 15 residues long. The CDR3 sequence is CASRSESGSSYEQYF. The CDR3 coding sequence is TGTGCCAGCAGGTCGGAGAGCGGTAGCTCCTACGAGCAGTACTTC.

In its sample, this clonotype was seen many times. The chain couples TRBV29-1 to TRBJ1-2, with D tentatively TRBD1 (6 bases). Deletions cut 6 bases from V and 2 bases from J, with 10 bases between. From germline, CDR1 is SQVTM and CDR2 ANQGSEA. The CDR3 totals 12 residues. CDR3 coding DNA: TGCAGCGTGGACAGAAACAACTATGGCTACACCTTC. Its translation: CSVDRNNYGYTF.

The chain couples TRBV5-1 to TRBJ1-2; weak D call: TRBD1 (5 bases). Trimming removed 4 bases at V and 2 bases at J, with 12 bases between. The CDR3 runs to 14 residues. Looked up from germline, CDR1 is SGHRS and CDR2 is YFSETQ. The CDR3 protein is CASSRDGGNYGYTF. The CDR3 DNA follows: TGCGCCAGCAGCCGCGATGGGGGGAACTATGGCTACACCTTC. The variable domain in full, completed from reference TRBV5-1 and TRBJ1-2, reads KAGVTQTPRYLIKTRGQQVTLSCSPISGHRSVSWYQQTPGQGLQFLFEYFSETQRNKGNFPGRFSGRQFSNSRSEMNVSTLELGDSALYLCASSRDGGNYGYTFGSGTRLTVV.

The genes are TRBV9 and TRBJ2-3; 8 nucleotides agree with TRBD2. There are 16 residues in the CDR3. J was trimmed by 0 bases and V by 3 bases; bases with no gene match: 6. CDR1 is SGDLS and CDR2 is YYNGEE in the germline V gene. CDR3 loop: CASSGKLAASTDTQYF. CDR3 coding DNA: TGTGCCAGCAGCGGAAAACTAGCGGCTAGCACAGATACGCAGTATTTT.

The table lists this clonotype with a few counts. J is TRBJ1-1 and V is TRBV27; D not certain. The germline V gene encodes CDR1 MNHEY and CDR2 SMNVEV (reference sequence). The CDR3 spans 16 residues. Trimming removed 3 bases from V and 1 base from J, with 15 bases in between. This CDR3 reads CASSLAGEGTNTEAFF. The CDR3 bases are TGTGCCAGCAGTTTGGCCGGGGAGGGCACGAACACTGAAGCTTTCTTT.

The rearrangement links TRBV5-1 to TRBJ2-7; D might be TRBD1 (6 bases). CDR1 is SGHRS and CDR2 is YFSETQ in the germline V gene. The CDR3 totals 16 residues. The ends were cut back, 0 bases at V and 5 bases at J, with 18 bases in the middle. The CDR3 reads CASSLAGTSLGNEQYF. CDR3 nucleotide sequence: TGCGCCAGCAGCTTGGCGGGGACATCCTTGGGGAACGAGCAGTACTTC.